Following are 10 T cell receptor beta chains from one sample sequenced in a study of blood T cell repertoires in COVID-19. Some clones are missing from TCRdb's copy, which holds only in-frame ones; the method was immunoSEQ multiplex PCR. The sample comprises some 200,000 clones, around 80% of which are singletons, and around 1.3% rests with the top ten. The material sequenced was peripheral blood. The receptors were gathered from a woman in her 30s with COVID-19, enrolled during active disease.

The chain links TRBV28 to TRBJ2-5; a weak D match, TRBD1 (6 bases). V was shortened by 5 bases and J by 4 bases, with 14 bases between the two germline ends. CDR3 length equals 14 residues. Germline CDR1 reads MDHEN; CDR2 reads SYDVKM. CDR3 in DNA: TGTGCCAGCAGTCCCCAATTAGGGGGAGAGACCCAGTACTTC. It yields the protein CASSPQLGGETQYF.

The chain's CDR3 is CASSLDGRVGTGANVLTF. CDR3 DNA: TGCGCCAGCAGCTTGGATGGCAGGGTAGGGACTGGGGCCAACGTCCTGACTTTC. This chain uses TRBV5-1 with TRBJ2-6, with D possibly TRBD1 on 5 matching bases. Trimming stripped 0 bases from V and 2 bases from J, with 15 bases between. The CDR3 loop spans 18 amino acids. The V gene's germline CDR1 is SGHRS and CDR2 YFSETQ.

The V gene is TRBV19, the J gene TRBJ1-5; tentative D call: TRBD1 (5 bases). Germline CDR1 reads LNHDA; CDR2 reads SQIVND (reference sequence). V lost 2 bases and J lost 7, with 15 bases in between. The CDR3 is 15 residues long. CDR3 amino acids: CASSISQGFGQPQHF. The CDR3, as DNA: TGTGCCAGTAGTATATCCCAGGGATTCGGCCAGCCCCAGCATTTT.

Here the CDR3 reads CASSPGDSPPHF. CDR3 DNA: TGTGCCAGCAGCCCCGGCGACAGTCCTCCGCATTTT. J is TRBJ1-5 and V is TRBV2; possible D gene TRBD1, 5 bases. This CDR3 region has 12 residues. Trimming stripped 6 bases from V and 15 bases from J, with 18 bases between. Germline CDR1 reads SNHLY; CDR2 reads FYNNEI.

The chain combines TRBV2 with TRBJ1-3; D gene ambiguous. The CDR3 length is 15 residues. V lost 3 bases and J 0 bases, leaving 9 bases between the germline ends. Germline CDR1 is SNHLY and CDR2 is FYNNEI. The CDR3 protein is CASSEAADSGNTIYF. The DNA of the CDR3 is TGTGCCAGCAGTGAGGCAGCGGACTCTGGAAACACCATATATTTT.

V usage is TRBV4-1 and J usage is TRBJ1-3, with a tentative D call TRBD1 (6 bases). V lost 4 bases and J 4 bases, leaving 8 bases between the germline ends. The CDR3 sequence is 13 residues long. CDR1 is MGHRA and CDR2 is YSYEKL in the germline V gene. The CDR3 DNA reads as TGCGCCAGCAGCCCAGGACAGGGAAACACCATATATTTT. Its translation: CASSPGQGNTIYF.

The chain is built from TRBV30 and TRBJ1-6; a weak D match, TRBD1 (5 bases). The CDR3 contains 15 residues. CDR1 GTSNPN and CDR2 SVGIG come from the germline V gene (reference sequence). Trimming shortened V by 0 bases and J by 6 bases, and 12 bases separated the two germline ends. The CDR3 here is CAWSVRGKGNSPLHF. As DNA, the CDR3 is TGTGCCTGGAGTGTTCGGGGGAAGGGTAATTCACCCCTCCACTTT.

CDR3 loop: CASSEWGGTGELFF. CDR3 in DNA: TGTGCCAGCAGTGAATGGGGAGGAACCGGGGAGCTGTTTTTT. The chain links TRBV25-1 to TRBJ2-2; D is perhaps TRBD2 (6 bases). In germline, CDR1 is MGHDK, CDR2 SYGVNS. Trimming left V 1 base short and J 5 bases short, with 8 bases between. The CDR3 sequence is 14 residues long.

The rearrangement uses TRBV2 and TRBJ1-4; D gene uncertain. The CDR3 is made up of 15 amino acids. Trimming left V 6 bases short and J 5 bases short, with 16 bases between. CDR1 is SNHLY, CDR2 FYNNEI, per germline. The CDR3 DNA follows: TGTGCCAGCAGGGAAACGCGGGGTTCGAATGAAAAACTGTTTTTT. Protein product: CASRETRGSNEKLFF. Together with reference TRBV2 and TRBJ1-4, the CDR3 gives the full variable domain: EPEVTQTPSHQVTQMGQEVILRCVPISNHLYFYWYRQILGQKVEFLVSFYNNEISEKSEIFDDQFSVERPDGSNFTLKIRSTKLEDSAMYFCASRETRGSNEKLFFGSGTQLSVL.

The V gene is TRBV5-1, the J gene TRBJ2-7; D is possibly TRBD1 (5 bases). V was trimmed by 4 bases and J by 5 bases, leaving 16 bases between them. CDR1 is SGHRS, CDR2 YFSETQ, per germline. The CDR3 covers 14 residues. CDR3 residues: CASSPQGRVHEQYF. CDR3 in DNA: TGCGCCAGCAGCCCTCAGGGTAGGGTACACGAGCAGTACTTC.